This TCR beta chain was profiled in a study of blood T cell repertoires in COVID-19 (dated by TCRdb to the early 2020s). Background on the whole study: Samples from collaborators originated in the United States, Italy and Spain and spanned both the acute and convalescent phases of COVID-19. The prospective study material was composed of cDNA or gDNA derived from T cells, B-cell-depleted T cells, or PBMCs. The dataset comprised deeply sampled blood TCRbeta repertoires from subjects exposed to, actively infected with, or recovered from COVID-19. The repertoires were released in a freely available public database intended as a resource for research on the immune response to SARS-CoV-2. Samples were obtained from the ongoing ImmuneRACE study (first 160 participants) and from some 1,300 subjects provided by 6 global collaborators. Sample metadata almost always included a de-identified subject ID, COVID-19 status, age in years and sex. Where available, HLA class I and class II types were obtained from metadata supplied by the sample provider rather than from assay-based typing.

Whole blood was collected in K2EDTA tubes by collaborating institutions according to the institutions' own protocols. Collaborator samples were shipped for TCRbeta analysis as frozen whole blood, isolated PBMCs, or DNA extracted from either sample type. Overall results and qualifications from the work: The quantity of clinical and demographic metadata differed by source and by participant and was supplied without curation.

Note on this clone: The antigen this receptor binds is unknown. Base qualities are missing; no much larger clone stands one base away.

The junction shows trimming of 1 base on V and 0 bases on J, and the gene matches do not reach 3 bases of it. Reading from cysteine to phenylalanine, the CDR3 counts 18 amino acids. Just the 54-base CDR3 DNA is kept, in frame starting at base 1. From a lookup of the germline V gene, CDR1 and CDR2 are SGHTA and FQGNSA. TCRbeta CDR3 regions were amplified from genomic DNA using the immunoSEQ Assay, a bias-controlled multiplex PCR. Regarding the original processing steps: The number of nucleated cells in each sample was estimated by amplification of reference gene primers within the assay. Sequence reads were collapsed and filtered to measure the absolute abundance of every unique TCRbeta CDR3 rearrangement. For each sample, productive Simpson clonality was calculated as the square root of Simpson's diversity index over productive rearrangements. The source is immuneACCESS, and TCRdb retained only in-frame sequences with V and J called. Part of the clones is not carried over; for the studies checked, unresolved V genes explain less than half of this, and the remainder is unexplained. V and J calls plus clone size are reproduced from that table; the DNA served to infer D and trimming. Counted in this sample were around 130,000 clones; around nine tenths of them appeared once. 2% to 2.5% of the sample is in the top ten clones.

The TCR originated in a woman in her fifties or sixties with acute or convalescent COVID-19. The receptor chain draws on TRBV7-2 and TRBJ2-3; 14 of the junction bases match TRBD2. The specimen sequenced was peripheral blood. The nucleotide sequence reads TGTGCCAGCAGCTTAGACCGGACTAGCGGGAGGAGCACAGATACGCAGTATTTT. Translated, it reads CASSLDRTSGRSTDTQYF. The CDR3 plus the reference TRBV7-2 and TRBJ2-3 genes for the other parts give the full variable domain: GAGVSQSPSNKVTEKGKDVELRCDPISGHTALYWYRQSLGQGLEFLIYFQGNSAPDKSGLPSDRFSAERTGGSVSTLTIQRTQQEDSAVYLCASSLDRTSGRSTDTQYFGPGTRLTVL.